Shown below are 25 T cell receptor beta chains from a single sample sequenced in a study of control samples from healthy donors and cancer patients. The data were produced by immunoSEQ multiplex PCR, yet TCRdb's version contains in-frame clones alone and is incomplete. The sample contains about 160,000 clones, 70% to 90% of which appear only once. The specimen was blood. The source of these receptors is a man in his thirties or forties in good health.

The rearrangement joins TRBV5-6 to TRBJ2-4; D gene uncertain. Trimming shortened V by 10 bases and J by 1 base, and 18 bases separated the two germline ends. CDR1 is SGHDT, CDR2 YYEEEE, per germline. The CDR3 runs to 15 residues. CDR3 protein: CAGLPIVAAKNIQYF. The CDR3 DNA is TGTGCCGGCCTACCCATAGTCGCGGCCAAAAACATTCAGTACTTC. Together with reference TRBV5-6 and TRBJ2-4, the CDR3 gives the full variable domain: DAGVTQSPTHLIKTRGQQVTLRCSPKSGHDTVSWYQQALGQGPQFIFQYYEEEERQRGNFPDRFSGHQFPNYSSELNVNALLLGDSALYLCAGLPIVAAKNIQYFGAGTRLSVL.

V is TRBV6-5 and J is TRBJ1-4, with TRBD1 matching 9 bases. J lost 4 bases, V lost 4 bases, and 4 bases had no gene match. CDR1 MNHEY and CDR2 SVGAGI come from the germline V gene. There are 15 residues in the CDR3. The CDR3 bases are TGTGCCAGCAGTTCGCCGGGACAGGGTAATGAAAAACTGTTTTTT. Encoded protein: CASSSPGQGNEKLFF.

This clone occurred once. This chain connects TRBV24-1 to TRBJ1-3; D remains ambiguous. CDR1 is KGHDR and CDR2 is SFDVKD in the germline V gene. Trimming removed 9 bases at V and 0 bases at J, with 11 bases between. This CDR3 is built from 14 residues. The chain's CDR3 is CATSDGVSGNTIYF. CDR3 nucleotide sequence: TGTGCCACCTCGGACGGCGTCTCTGGAAACACCATATATTTT.

This clone showed up just once. The chain uses TRBV7-8 and TRBJ1-5; no reliable D call. The ends were cut back, 3 bases at V and 0 bases at J, with 12 bases in the middle. CDR1 SGHVS and CDR2 FQNEAQ come from the germline V gene. CDR3 length equals 16 residues. The CDR3 reads CASSLLYRYSNQPQHF. The CDR3 DNA follows: TGTGCCAGCAGCTTGTTATATAGGTATAGCAATCAGCCCCAGCATTTT.

This rearrangement joins TRBV18 to TRBJ1-1, with D perhaps TRBD1 (5 bases). The ends were cut back, 3 bases at V and 1 base at J, with 6 bases in the middle. CDR1 is KGHSH and CDR2 is LQKENI in the germline V gene. The CDR3 is made up of 13 amino acids. CDR3 in DNA: TGTGCCAGCTCACCCGGACAGAACACTGAAGCTTTCTTT. Amino acid sequence: CASSPGQNTEAFF.

J is TRBJ1-2 and V is TRBV27; maybe TRBD1 (6 bases). Trimming left V 0 bases short and J 7 bases short, with 18 bases between. In germline, CDR1 is MNHEY, CDR2 SMNVEV (reference sequence). The CDR3 has 16 residues. CDR3 nucleotide sequence: TGTGCCAGCAGTTTATCGTGGTTTAACAGGGAATCTGGCTACACCTTC. It yields the protein CASSLSWFNRESGYTF.

The chain recombines TRBV9 with TRBJ1-5; 7 nucleotides line up with TRBD1. The germline V gene encodes CDR1 SGDLS and CDR2 YYNGEE. This CDR3 is 13 amino acids long. Losses at the gene ends were 0 bases for V and 7 bases for J; bases not matched to a gene: 1. The CDR3 nucleotides read TGTGCCAGCAGCGTAGGGGACAGACAGCCCCAGCATTTT. It is translated as CASSVGDRQPQHF.

The chain combines TRBV7-2 with TRBJ2-2; D gene unclear. This CDR3 spans 14 amino acids. Between the trimmed V and J ends, which lost 1 base and 5 bases, there was a span of 8 bases. Germline V lookup: CDR1 SGHTA, CDR2 FQGNSA. As DNA, the CDR3 is TGTGCCAGCAGCTTAGGGCCGCAAACCGGGGAGCTGTTTTTT. Translating gives CASSLGPQTGELFF.

This clone was recorded a few times. The chain combines TRBV29-1 with TRBJ1-5, with D unresolved. The V end was cut by 4 bases, the J end by 0 bases, with 10 bases between. Germline-derived CDR1 and CDR2 are SQVTM and ANQGSEA. CDR3 length equals 14 residues. The CDR3 sequence: CSVGGGNSNQPQHF. For the CDR3, the DNA is TGCAGCGTTGGAGGCGGGAATAGCAATCAGCCCCAGCATTTT.

The chain is built from TRBV6-6 and TRBJ1-1; weak D call: TRBD1 (6 bases). Trimming took off 7 bases at V and 8 bases at J, with 17 bases between the two ends. Germline V lookup: CDR1 MNHNY, CDR2 SVGAGI (reference sequence). The CDR3 spans 13 residues. The CDR3 spells CASNLLEGVEAFF. As DNA, the CDR3 is TGTGCCAGCAACCTCCTGGAGGGGGTCGAAGCTTTCTTT.

The chain couples TRBV2 to TRBJ1-1; D is ambiguous. The V and J ends lost 6 bases and 0 bases respectively, with 11 bases between them. The CDR3 spans 14 residues. The V gene's germline CDR1 is SNHLY and CDR2 FYNNEI. The CDR3 region is CASSPGLMNTEAFF. CDR3 nucleotides: TGTGCCAGCAGCCCTGGACTGATGAACACTGAAGCTTTCTTT.

This clone turned up a few times. This chain connects TRBV18 to TRBJ2-1; 9 positions match TRBD2. CDR3 length: 15 residues. Per germline, CDR1 KGHSH and CDR2 LQKENI. Trimming at V came to 3 bases and at J to 7 bases, leaving 7 bases not matched to a gene. The CDR3 DNA is TGTGCCAGCTCACCCTTAGCGGGAGCTGGAAATGAGCAGTTCTTC. It yields the protein CASSPLAGAGNEQFF.

This clone was found a few times. The V call is TRBV6-6, the J call TRBJ1-2; D unresolved. The CDR3 covers 13 residues. CDR1 is MNHNY, CDR2 SVGAGI, per germline (reference sequence). The germline V and J ends were trimmed by 5 bases and 13 bases, with 20 bases remaining between them. The CDR3 DNA sequence: TGTGCCAGCAGTCAAACTCTCTCGGCGGGTGCCACCTTC. Its protein product is CASSQTLSAGATF.

The chain joins TRBV7-6 to TRBJ2-7; a weak D match, TRBD1 (6 bases). This CDR3 has 15 amino acids. The germline V gene encodes CDR1 SGHVS and CDR2 FNYEAQ. Trimming took off 7 bases at V and 2 bases at J, with 18 bases between the two ends. CDR3 residues: CASTINRDGAYEQYF. Here the CDR3 DNA reads TGTGCCAGCACCATTAACAGGGACGGTGCCTACGAGCAGTACTTC.

V is TRBV7-9 and J is TRBJ1-2; D unclear. CDR3 length: 14 amino acids. The germline V gene has CDR1 SEHNR and CDR2 FQNEAQ (reference sequence). Trimming pared 4 bases from V and 4 bases from J, leaving 13 bases between. The CDR3 nucleotides are TGTGCCAGCAGCTCAACTAGTGCACCCTATGGCTACACCTTC. The encoded protein is CASSSTSAPYGYTF.

The chain is built from TRBV19 and TRBJ1-2; D not certain. The CDR3 sequence is 12 residues long. CDR1 LNHDA and CDR2 SQIVND come from the germline V gene (reference sequence). Trimming took off 3 bases at V and 7 bases at J, with 9 bases between the two ends. The CDR3, as DNA: TGTGCCAGTAGTATGTATAGCGGTGGCTACACCTTC. This gives the protein CASSMYSGGYTF. The whole variable domain, filled in from reference TRBV19 and TRBJ1-2, reads DGGITQSPKYLFRKEGQNVTLSCEQNLNHDAMYWYRQDPGQGLRLIYYSQIVNDFQKGDIAEGYSVSREKKESFPLTVTSAQKNPTAFYLCASSMYSGGYTFGSGTRLTVV.

The V call is TRBV6-5, the J call TRBJ1-1, with D hard to call. V lost 3 bases and J 4 bases, leaving 18 bases between the germline ends. Germline CDR1 is MNHEY and CDR2 is SVGAGI. The length of the CDR3 is 16 residues. This CDR3 is CASSYNIAGGGTEAFF. The CDR3 DNA reads TGTGCCAGCAGTTATAATATCGCGGGAGGCGGCACTGAAGCTTTCTTT.

The chain uses TRBV6-2 or TRBV6-3 and TRBJ1-5; 10 bases align to TRBD1. The V and J ends lost 5 bases and 0 bases, in that order; junction bases with no gene match: 4. The CDR3 is made up of 16 amino acids. Looked up from germline, CDR1 is MNHEY and CDR2 is SVGEGT. For the CDR3, the DNA is TGTGCCAGCAGTGGGGGACAGGGGTATAGCAATCAGCCCCAGCATTTT. Encoded protein: CASSGGQGYSNQPQHF.

V usage is TRBV18 and J usage is TRBJ1-2; maybe TRBD1 (6 bases). The germline CDR1 and CDR2 sequences are KGHSH and LQKENI. The CDR3 contains 12 residues. V was shortened by 1 base and J by 8 bases, with 8 bases between the two germline ends. The DNA of the CDR3 is TGTGCCAGCTCACCACGACAGGCCGGCTACACCTTC. Its translation is CASSPRQAGYTF.

The genes are TRBV2 and TRBJ2-5; either TRBD1 or TRBD2 may supply D (5 bases each). The CDR3 loop spans 13 amino acids. Looked up from germline, CDR1 is SNHLY and CDR2 is FYNNEI. V lost 8 bases, J lost 5 bases, and 15 bases lay in between. This CDR3 reads CASGREPNETQYF. In DNA form, the CDR3 reads TGTGCCAGCGGCAGGGAGCCGAACGAGACCCAGTACTTC.

The genes are TRBV3-1 (or the pseudogene TRBV3-2) and TRBJ1-5; tentative D call: TRBD1 (5 bases). Germline-derived CDR1 and CDR2 are LGHDT and YNNKEL (reference sequence). Between the trimmed V and J ends, which lost 3 bases and 0 bases, there was a span of 18 bases. The CDR3 consists of 18 residues. CDR3 amino acids: CASSHVDSTFYSNQPQHF. CDR3 bases: TGTGCCAGCAGCCATGTTGACAGTACTTTCTATAGCAATCAGCCCCAGCATTTT.

V is TRBV6-5 and J is TRBJ2-7, with 8 bases aligning to TRBD1. The CDR3 is 14 amino acids. Germline loops: CDR1 MNHEY, CDR2 SVGAGI. The V and J ends lost 6 bases and 2 bases, in that order; junction bases with no gene match: 6. The CDR3 sequence: CASRDRGRTYEQYF. The CDR3 nucleotides read TGTGCCAGCAGAGACAGGGGCCGAACCTACGAGCAGTACTTC.

The chain recombines TRBV7-2 with TRBJ1-1; 9 bases match TRBD1. V lost 3 bases and J lost 3; bases outside the gene matches: 11. The germline gives CDR1 SGHTA, CDR2 FQGNSA. CDR3 length equals 17 residues. The CDR3 spells CASSFRSPGQGDTEAFF. DNA of the CDR3: TGTGCCAGCAGCTTCCGCTCTCCGGGACAGGGCGACACTGAAGCTTTCTTT.

This rearrangement joins TRBV2 to TRBJ1-5; D is unresolved. Per germline, CDR1 SNHLY and CDR2 FYNNEI. Trimming took 2 bases from V and 10 from J, leaving 12 bases between them. The CDR3 runs 13 residues. The CDR3 loop reads CASSETPPPPQHF. DNA for the CDR3: TGTGCCAGCAGTGAAACCCCGCCCCCACCCCAGCATTTT.

The table lists this clone with a count of one. The chain joins TRBV21-1 to TRBJ2-7; the table calls TRBD2, which could not be checked here. TRBV21-1 is recorded as a pseudogene. The CDR3 spans 15 residues. In DNA, the CDR3 is TGTGCCAGCATTTTCCAGAGACTGATACTCTACGAGCAGTACTTC. Translating gives CASIFQRLILYEQYF.